These 16 T cell receptor beta chains originate from one sample sequenced in a study of technical replicates of blood from a few donors. Repertoires were generated with immunoSEQ multiplex PCR, while TCRdb's copy carries only in-frame clones and drops some. The profile shows around 100,000 clones, about 94% of them singletons. Source material: T cells isolated from PBMCs. All receptors derive from a human donor in good health.

The table lists this clone with a count of one. The V call is TRBV4-2, the J call TRBJ1-2; D remains ambiguous. V was clipped by 1 base and J by 8 bases, with 5 bases between them. Germline lookup yields CDR1 LGHNA and CDR2 YNFKEQ. The CDR3 contains 11 residues. CDR3 DNA: TGTGCCAGCAGCCAAGGAGGGGGCTACACCTTC. This translates into CASSQGGGYTF.

The genes are TRBV20-1 and TRBJ1-2, with 8 bases fitting TRBD1. Per the germline V gene, CDR1 is DFQATT and CDR2 is SNEGSKA (reference sequence). J gave up 11 bases and V 6 bases, and 5 bases lay outside the gene matches. This CDR3 contains 10 residues. The DNA of the CDR3 is TGCAGTGCGCCTGGGACAGGATACACCTTC. Amino acid sequence: CSAPGTGYTF.

V and J are TRBV7-9 and TRBJ2-7, with D perhaps matching TRBD2 (6 bases). Trimming left V 1 base short and J 9 bases short, with 13 bases between. Germline assignment: CDR1 SEHNR and CDR2 FQNEAQ (reference sequence). The CDR3 covers 13 residues. CDR3: CASSLVGGVGQYF. Written as DNA, the CDR3 is TGTGCCAGCAGCTTAGTGGGCGGGGTGGGGCAGTACTTC.

The gene calls are TRBV6-5 and TRBJ2-7; D is perhaps TRBD1 (6 bases). The CDR3 totals 14 residues. Germline V gene data show CDR1 as MNHEY and CDR2 as SVGAGI. Trimming took off 0 bases at V and 4 bases at J, with 10 bases between the two ends. The CDR3 loop is CASSYSDRLYEQYF. Written as DNA, the CDR3 is TGTGCCAGCAGTTACTCCGACAGGTTATACGAGCAGTACTTC.

This clone was detected once. The chain links TRBV6-5 to TRBJ2-1; TRBD2 aligns across 9 bases. CDR3 length: 16 amino acids. Looked up from germline, CDR1 is MNHEY and CDR2 is SVGAGI. The trim removed 3 bases at V and 8 bases at J, leaving 11 bases unmatched. This CDR3 is CASSYRVAGVGDEQFF. In nucleotides, the CDR3 is TGTGCCAGCAGTTATAGGGTAGCGGGAGTTGGGGATGAGCAGTTCTTC.

The rearrangement joins TRBV5-4 to TRBJ2-2; TRBD2 is a possible D gene (6 bases). CDR3 size: 16 residues. V was shortened by 5 bases and J by 1 base, with 15 bases between the two germline ends. Germline V gene sequence: CDR1 SGHNT, CDR2 YYREEE (reference sequence). CDR3 in amino acids: CASSPATSRNTGELFF. In DNA form, the CDR3 reads TGTGCCAGCAGTCCTGCGACTAGTCGGAACACCGGGGAGCTGTTTTTT.

This chain links TRBV6-6 with TRBJ2-6; no reliable D call. Trimming took off 5 bases at V and 0 bases at J, with 5 bases between the two ends. Germline CDR1 and CDR2: MNHNY and SVGAGI (reference sequence). The CDR3 length is 14 residues. The CDR3 spells CASSPFSGANVLTF. The CDR3 DNA is TGTGCCAGCAGTCCATTCTCTGGGGCCAACGTCCTGACTTTC.

A remark on this clone: The same CDR3 is also encoded by other DNA sequences in this sample. The rearrangement uses TRBV9 and TRBJ1-1; TRBD1 is a possible D gene (5 bases). Trimming removed 0 bases at V and 1 base at J, with 10 bases between. The CDR3 is 15 amino acids. Germline V gene data show CDR1 as SGDLS and CDR2 as YYNGEE. The CDR3 is CASSVAQGRNTEAFF. The DNA of the CDR3 is TGTGCCAGCAGCGTAGCGCAGGGAAGGAACACTGAAGCTTTCTTT.

This sequence joins TRBV5-1 and TRBJ2-1; tentative D call: TRBD2 (7 bases). The germline gives CDR1 SGHRS, CDR2 YFSETQ. The CDR3 runs 14 residues. V was trimmed by 6 bases and J by 6 bases, leaving 16 bases between them. This chain's CDR3 is CASNRGDTPNEQFF. The CDR3 DNA sequence: TGCGCCAGCAACCGGGGGGACACCCCCAATGAGCAGTTCTTC.

The chain couples TRBV7-2 to TRBJ2-3, with D possibly TRBD1 on 5 matching bases. Deletions cut 1 base from V and 6 bases from J, with 8 bases between. Germline V gene lookup returns CDR1 SGHTA and CDR2 FQGNSA. The CDR3 covers 13 residues. The CDR3 sequence: CASSLVRGDTQYF. The CDR3 nucleotides read TGTGCCAGCAGCTTAGTTAGGGGTGATACGCAGTATTTT.

J is TRBJ2-3 and V is TRBV19, with D perhaps TRBD2 (7 bases). Germline CDR1 reads LNHDA; CDR2 reads SQIVND (reference sequence). Trimming left V 5 bases short and J 3 bases short, with 15 bases between. The CDR3 has 15 residues. CDR3 bases: TGTGCCAGTAGTTCACAGGGAGGGTGGACAGATACGCAGTATTTT. Protein sequence: CASSSQGGWTDTQYF.

The chain is built from TRBV7-8 and TRBJ2-7, with TRBD2 identical over 9 bases. CDR3 length: 14 amino acids. The germline V gene encodes CDR1 SGHVS and CDR2 FQNEAQ. With V trimmed by 3 bases and J by 3 bases, 3 bases remained unmatched. Here the CDR3 DNA reads TGTGCCAGCAGCTTTCTTAGCGGGAGCTACGAGCAGTACTTC. Amino acids: CASSFLSGSYEQYF.

The V gene is TRBV7-2, the J gene TRBJ1-1; possible D gene TRBD1, 6 bases. CDR1 and CDR2 from the germline V gene are SGHTA and FQGNSA. Between the trimmed V and J ends, which lost 6 bases and 0 bases, there was a span of 11 bases. The CDR3 is 14 residues long. The CDR3 DNA reads TGTGCCAGCAGTCTCGGACAGATGAACACTGAAGCTTTCTTT. Translation: CASSLGQMNTEAFF.

J is TRBJ2-1 and V is TRBV19; 9 bases match TRBD2. CDR1 and CDR2 (germline): LNHDA, SQIVND (reference sequence). This CDR3 has 14 amino acids. Trimming cost V 4 bases and J 9 bases; bases outside gene matches: 7. The CDR3 nucleotides read TGTGCCAGTAGTAATCTAGCGGGACCCCCTGAGCAGTTCTTC. This encodes CASSNLAGPPEQFF.

The CDR3 DNA reads as TGTGCCAGTAGTATAGTAGTAAGTAACAATGAGCAGTTCTTC. Protein product: CASSIVVSNNEQFF. The chain links TRBV19 to TRBJ2-1; no clear D gene. V dropped 1 base and J dropped 5 bases, with 9 bases sitting between them. The CDR3 length is 14 residues. Germline V gives CDR1 LNHDA, CDR2 SQIVND (reference sequence).

This clone was seen only a few times. The V call is TRBV28, the J call TRBJ1-1; no reliable D call. The germline V gene has CDR1 MDHEN and CDR2 SYDVKM. Trimming cost V 5 bases and J 6 bases, with 13 bases left between them. This CDR3 has 13 amino acids. This CDR3 is CASSAGFTPEAFF. CDR3 nucleotide sequence: TGTGCCAGCAGTGCGGGGTTCACCCCTGAAGCTTTCTTT.